The 27 T cell receptor beta chains given below trace back to one sample, sequenced in a study of T cells after yellow fever vaccination. One entry per CDR3 protein results from TCRdb running MiXCR on the 5' RACE reads. This sample yields hundreds of thousands of distinct CDR3 sequences, of which about 12% are seen a single time; roughly 3% belongs to the top ten. The input for sequencing was CD4+ T cells sorted from PBMCs, taken 15 days after the yellow fever booster vaccination. These receptors all come from a man younger than 30 who received the YFV17D yellow fever vaccine.

This clonotype was observed a few times. J is TRBJ2-5 and V is TRBV6-5; weak D call: TRBD1 (6 bases). Trimming cost V 5 bases and J 3 bases, with 25 bases left between them. The CDR3 has 18 residues. From germline, CDR1 is MNHEY and CDR2 SVGAGI. The CDR3 spells CASSQALSPGQREETQYF. For the CDR3, the DNA is TGTGCCAGCAGTCAGGCCCTTTCCCCGGGACAAAGGGAAGAGACCCAGTACTTC.

This clonotype occurred a few times. The chain uses TRBV7-2 and TRBJ2-1; 8 bases match TRBD2. The CDR3 sequence is 14 residues long. Germline V gene data show CDR1 as SGHTA and CDR2 as FQGNSA. V was pared by 3 bases and J by 10 bases, with 8 bases of the junction left unmatched. Written as DNA, the CDR3 is TGTGCCAGCAGCTTGGGCGGGACTAGTAACGAGCAGTTCTTC. It is translated as CASSLGGTSNEQFF.

This clonotype has just a few counts. This sequence joins TRBV24-1 and TRBJ2-2; a weak D match, TRBD2 (6 bases). This CDR3 is built from 19 residues. Trimming left V 0 bases short and J 4 bases short, with 20 bases between. CDR1 is KGHDR, CDR2 SFDVKD, per germline. The CDR3 region is CATSDLGGSPATSTGELFF. CDR3 DNA: TGTGCCACCAGTGATTTGGGGGGGTCGCCTGCAACCAGCACCGGGGAGCTGTTTTTT.

This clonotype has ten or more counts. CDR3 sequence reads: CATSREAIGGLGFF. As DNA, the CDR3 is TGTGCCACCAGCAGAGAGGCTATAGGGGGTCTAGGGTTCTTC. V usage is TRBV15 and J usage is TRBJ2-1; D perhaps matches TRBD1 (6 bases). Germline V CDR1 and CDR2: LNHNV, YYDKDF (reference sequence). The CDR3 runs to 14 residues. The V end was cut by 0 bases, the J end by 15 bases, with 18 bases between.

This clonotype has a count of ten or more. The chain links TRBV24-1 to TRBJ2-1; 7 bases map to TRBD2. Germline CDR1 KGHDR, CDR2 SFDVKD. The CDR3 covers 14 residues. V dropped 5 bases and J dropped 6; count of bases not matched to a gene: 6. CDR3 coding DNA: TGTGCCACCAGTGCAGCGGGGCCGGTCAATGAGCAGTTCTTC. Translation: CATSAAGPVNEQFF.

V and J are TRBV29-1 and TRBJ2-3; maybe TRBD2 (6 bases). Trimming took 5 bases from V and 3 from J, leaving 18 bases between them. Germline CDR1 reads SQVTM; CDR2 reads ANQGSEA. The CDR3 has 15 amino acids. The CDR3 sequence: CSVTPRGEETDTQYF. The CDR3 nucleotides are TGCAGCGTTACCCCCCGCGGGGAGGAGACAGATACGCAGTATTTT.

This clonotype showed up many times. This chain's CDR3 is CASSFGRHGDTQYF. CDR3 nucleotide sequence: TGTGCCAGCAGCTTTGGACGACACGGAGATACGCAGTATTTT. V is TRBV7-3 and J is TRBJ2-3; D not certain. In germline, CDR1 is SGHTA, CDR2 FQGTGA. This CDR3 has 14 residues. Deletions cut 3 bases from V and 5 bases from J, with 12 bases between.

In its sample, this clonotype was seen many times. The V gene is TRBV7-2, the J gene TRBJ1-2; TRBD1 is a possible D gene (5 bases). The CDR3 is 13 residues long. The ends were cut back, 7 bases at V and 6 bases at J, with 15 bases in the middle. CDR1 is SGHTA and CDR2 is FQGNSA in the germline V gene. The CDR3 nucleotides read TGTGCCAGCACCTCAGGGTTCGTCGATGGCTACACCTTC. Amino acids: CASTSGFVDGYTF. Supplemented by reference TRBV7-2 and TRBJ1-2, the full variable domain reads GAGVSQSPSNKVTEKGKDVELRCDPISGHTALYWYRQSLGQGLEFLIYFQGNSAPDKSGLPSDRFSAERTGGSVSTLTIQRTQQEDSAVYLCASTSGFVDGYTFGSGTRLTVV.

This clonotype has ten or more counts. J is TRBJ1-6 and V is TRBV28; D gene ambiguous. This CDR3 has 12 residues. Germline V lookup: CDR1 MDHEN, CDR2 SYDVKM. Trimming pared 5 bases from V and 6 bases from J, leaving 5 bases between. This CDR3 is CASSVINSPLHF. CDR3 DNA: TGTGCCAGCAGTGTGATTAATTCACCCCTCCACTTT.

This clonotype occurred once. The chain links TRBV2 to TRBJ1-5; D is unclear. From germline, CDR1 is SNHLY and CDR2 FYNNEI. V was cut by 1 base and J by 7 bases, with 5 bases left in between. The CDR3 consists of 12 residues. CDR3 sequence (DNA): TGTGCCAGCAGTGAAGGTCTGCAGCCCCAGCATTTT. Its translation: CASSEGLQPQHF.

The J gene is TRBJ2-2, the V gene TRBV10-1; 7 bases are a match to TRBD1. The CDR3 spans 14 residues. Looked up from germline, CDR1 is WNHNN and CDR2 is SYGVQD (reference sequence). The V and J ends lost 8 bases and 1 base, in that order; junction bases with no gene match: 4. The CDR3 region is CASRQGENTGELFF. CDR3 bases: TGCGCCAGCCGACAGGGTGAGAACACCGGGGAGCTGTTTTTT.

This clonotype was seen at least ten times. J is TRBJ1-5 and V is TRBV4-3; possibly TRBD1 for D (5 bases). V dropped 0 bases and J dropped 2 bases, with 11 bases sitting between them. The CDR3 is 16 residues long. Germline assignment: CDR1 LGHNA and CDR2 YSLEER. The CDR3 protein is CASSQDLPRGNQPQHF. The DNA of the CDR3 is TGCGCCAGCAGCCAAGATTTGCCCAGGGGCAATCAGCCCCAGCATTTT.

The chain couples TRBV7-9 to TRBJ1-5; the match to TRBD1 covers 8 bases. The V gene end was trimmed by 4 bases and the J gene end by 6 bases; junction bases not matched to a gene: 8. CDR1 is SEHNR and CDR2 is FQNEAQ in the germline V gene (reference sequence). This CDR3 is 15 amino acids long. The DNA for the CDR3 is TGTGCCAGCAGCTCTGGATCAGGGGGCAGTCAGCCCCAGCATTTT. Protein sequence: CASSSGSGGSQPQHF.

The chain uses TRBV5-1 and TRBJ2-3, with D perhaps being TRBD1 or TRBD2 (5 bases each). The CDR3 runs to 19 residues. The V and J ends lost 3 bases and 0 bases respectively, with 23 bases between them. Germline values: CDR1 SGHRS, CDR2 YFSETQ. CDR3 DNA sequence: TGCGCCAGCAGCTCTCTAGGGGTCGGGACCTCAGCTAGCACAGATACGCAGTATTTT. Amino acids: CASSSLGVGTSASTDTQYF.

This clonotype was found a few times. The chain is built from TRBV5-1 and TRBJ2-7; 7 nucleotides match TRBD1. V shed 4 bases and J 4 bases; nucleotides not matched to a gene: 11. The germline gives CDR1 SGHRS, CDR2 YFSETQ. This CDR3 has 15 residues. For the CDR3, the DNA is TGCGCCAGCAGCAAGACCGGGACAGCATTTTACGAGCAGTACTTC. As protein: CASSKTGTAFYEQYF.

This clonotype showed up just a few times. The V call is TRBV5-6, the J call TRBJ1-2; unclear D gene. The germline V gene has CDR1 SGHDT and CDR2 YYEEEE. Trimming stripped 4 bases from V and 2 bases from J, with 12 bases between. This CDR3 is 14 amino acids long. This chain's CDR3 is CASSRPRGNYGYTF. DNA for the CDR3: TGTGCCAGCAGCCGGCCCCGAGGGAACTATGGCTACACCTTC.

There are a few counts of this clonotype. V and J are TRBV20-1 and TRBJ1-1; D gene unclear. CDR3 length: 13 residues. CDR1 DFQATT and CDR2 SNEGSKA come from the germline V gene (reference sequence). Trimming cost V 0 bases and J 5 bases, with 10 bases left between them. The CDR3 loop is CSAREPRDTEAFF. The CDR3 DNA sequence: TGCAGTGCTAGAGAGCCGAGGGATACTGAAGCTTTCTTT.

J is TRBJ2-2 and V is TRBV3-1; 7 nucleotides agree with TRBD1. The germline gives CDR1 LGHDT, CDR2 YNNKEL (reference sequence). The CDR3 length is 14 residues. J was trimmed by 5 bases and V by 6 bases; bases with no gene match: 6. The CDR3 here is CASSFLQGTGELFF. CDR3 sequence (DNA): TGTGCCAGCAGTTTCCTACAGGGGACCGGGGAGCTGTTTTTT.

The gene calls are TRBV4-2 and TRBJ2-3; D is undetermined. With 4 bases removed from V and 1 base from J, the gap between germline ends came to 12 bases. Germline V CDR1 and CDR2: LGHNA, YNFKEQ. The CDR3 is 15 residues long. The CDR3 sequence is CASSPYSFRTDTQYF. The DNA for the CDR3 is TGTGCCAGCAGCCCCTATTCTTTCCGCACAGATACGCAGTATTTT.

A few counts support this clonotype. This rearrangement joins TRBV3-1 to TRBJ1-5, with D unclear. Deletions cut 0 bases from V and 0 bases from J, with 6 bases between. This CDR3 has 15 residues. Per the germline V gene, CDR1 is LGHDT and CDR2 is YNNKEL (reference sequence). CDR3 in DNA: TGTGCCAGCAGCCAAGAAATTGGTAGCAATCAGCCCCAGCATTTT. Residues: CASSQEIGSNQPQHF. Variable domain in full (rest from reference TRBV3-1 and TRBJ1-5): DTAVSQTPKYLVTQMGNDKSIKCEQNLGHDTMYWYKQDSKKFLKIMFSYNNKELIINETVPNRFSPKSPDKAHLNLHINSLELGDSAVYFCASSQEIGSNQPQHFGDGTRLSIL.

This chain links TRBV6-5 with TRBJ1-4; no firm D call. CDR3 length: 14 residues. The V gene's germline CDR1 is MNHEY and CDR2 SVGAGI. Trimming left V 8 bases short and J 0 bases short, with 10 bases between. As DNA, the CDR3 is TGTGCCAGCCGTAAACCCGCAACTAATGAAAAACTGTTTTTT. Its protein product is CASRKPATNEKLFF.

This clonotype was seen a handful of times. The chain recombines TRBV12-3 or TRBV12-4 with TRBJ1-4; the D is unclear. CDR3 length: 12 amino acids. Trimming stripped 6 bases from V and 13 bases from J, with 15 bases between. CDR3 protein: CASSRTGRSLFF. CDR3 nucleotide sequence: TGTGCCAGCAGCCGAACCGGGAGATCACTGTTTTTT.

This sequence joins TRBV12-3 or TRBV12-4 and TRBJ2-1; 8 bases align to TRBD2. The junction had 9 bases not matched to a gene; V was cut back by 7 bases and J by 4 bases. The CDR3 spans 15 residues. Here the CDR3 DNA reads TGTGCCAGCACAATTATGGCTAGCGGGTACAATGAGCAGTTCTTC. Its protein product is CASTIMASGYNEQFF.

The chain employs TRBV20-1 and TRBJ2-3; D gene unclear. With 5 bases removed from V and 5 bases from J, the gap between germline ends came to 14 bases. Germline loops: CDR1 DFQATT, CDR2 SNEGSKA (reference sequence). The CDR3 has 13 amino acids. The CDR3 loop is CSASPLVGDTQYF. The CDR3 DNA reads TGCAGTGCTTCCCCCCTAGTGGGAGATACGCAGTATTTT.

This clonotype was detected a few times. The chain is built from TRBV4-2 and TRBJ2-5; 9 bases match TRBD2. There are 16 residues in the CDR3. Germline V gives CDR1 LGHNA, CDR2 YNFKEQ. The V gene end was trimmed by 1 base and the J gene end by 4 bases; junction bases not matched to a gene: 7. CDR3: CASSQVVAGGRETQYF. The CDR3 coding sequence is TGTGCCAGCAGCCAAGTTGTTGCGGGGGGGCGAGAGACCCAGTACTTC.

The chain links TRBV20-1 to TRBJ1-5; 9 bases match TRBD1. Germline V CDR1 and CDR2: DFQATT, SNEGSKA (reference sequence). CDR3 length: 14 amino acids. V shed 3 bases and J 4 bases; nucleotides not matched to a gene: 4. CDR3 nucleotide sequence: TGCAGTGCTAGGGGACAGGGAGGAAATCAGCCCCAGCATTTT. Amino acids: CSARGQGGNQPQHF.

The rearrangement joins TRBV14 to TRBJ2-2; D possibly corresponds to TRBD2 (5 bases). This CDR3 is 17 amino acids long. Trimming pared 1 base from V and 6 bases from J, leaving 18 bases between. Germline loops: CDR1 SGHDN, CDR2 FVKESK. For the CDR3, the DNA is TGTGCCAGCAGCCAAGGCTTCTGGGGAGTTCGCGCCGGGGAGCTGTTTTTT. It translates to CASSQGFWGVRAGELFF.